This section outlines one T cell receptor (beta chain) sequence together with its context. The antigen is undetermined. This specimen belongs to a study of vaccination and CD4 T cells after COVID-19. For the study at large: Convalescents were six males and four females, two of them Hispanic.

CD4+ T cells that had been cultured provided DNA sequenced with the Oncomine TCR Beta short-read assay. Via MiXCR, TCRdb re-called the PCR reads, giving one row per CDR3 protein. The sample carries 7,000 to 10,000 distinct CDR3 sequences, around 48% recorded once. Treatment reported: approximately 9-day PBMC culture with coronavirus spike peptide pools or control peptides (ViraFEST assay). The unexposed donor gave CD4+ T cells before the COVID-19 pandemic (2011-2018). Using peptide pools, antigen-specific T cells were expanded in ViraFEST before TCRs were sequenced. CDR3 length equals 14 residues. Germline lookup yields CDR1 SGHTA and CDR2 FQGNSA. V lost 10 bases, J lost 0 bases, and 8 bases stayed unmatched.

The material sequenced was CD4+ T cells from blood, cultured in vitro. V and J are TRBV7-2 and TRBJ2-5, with 7 bases matching TRBD1. The TCR was taken from a human donor in good health. CDR3 sequence (DNA): TGTGCCACTAGACAGGGAATTTACCAAGAGACCCAGTACTTC. As protein: CATRQGIYQETQYF.